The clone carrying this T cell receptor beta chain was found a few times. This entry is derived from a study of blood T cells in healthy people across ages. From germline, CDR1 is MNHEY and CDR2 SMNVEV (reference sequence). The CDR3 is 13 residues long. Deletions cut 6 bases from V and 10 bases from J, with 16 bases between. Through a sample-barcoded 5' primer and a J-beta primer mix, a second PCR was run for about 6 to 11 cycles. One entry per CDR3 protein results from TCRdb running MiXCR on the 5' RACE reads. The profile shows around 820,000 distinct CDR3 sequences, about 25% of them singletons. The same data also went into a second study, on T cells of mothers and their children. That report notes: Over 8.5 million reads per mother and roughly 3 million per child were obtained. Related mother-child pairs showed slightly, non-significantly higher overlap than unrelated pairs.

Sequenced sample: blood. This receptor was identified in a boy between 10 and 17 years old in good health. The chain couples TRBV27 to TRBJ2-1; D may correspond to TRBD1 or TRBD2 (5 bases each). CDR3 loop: CASRGLRSGEQFF. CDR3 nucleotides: TGTGCCAGCAGAGGACTCCGGTCAGGGGAGCAGTTCTTC.